One and the same sample provided the 2 T cell receptor beta chains below, sequenced in a study of vaccination effects on CD4 cells after COVID-19. Before sequencing, viral peptide pools were used by the ViraFEST assay to expand antigen-specific CD4+ T cells. Researchers isolated CD4+ T cells once approximately 10 days of culture had elapsed. From March to December 2020, the person had a SARS-CoV-2 infection that was confirmed by PCR. Only in-frame clones appear in the TCRdb table, and some are missing; sequencing was by immunoSEQ multiplex PCR. The data show 20,000 to 30,000 clones, with 77% seen just once and around 21% held by the top ten. Their antigens remain unidentified. Sequenced here: CD4+ T cells from PBMCs cultured with HCoV-NL63 spike peptides, sampled before COVID-19 vaccination. Every receptor here comes from a human donor who had a prior SARS-CoV-2 infection.

The rearrangement uses TRBV2 and TRBJ2-3, with D uncertain. Germline V gene lookup returns CDR1 SNHLY and CDR2 FYNNEI. This CDR3 spans 15 amino acids. Trimming took off 3 bases at V and 4 bases at J, with 14 bases between the two ends. This CDR3 is CASSDMGNSADTQYF. Written as DNA, the CDR3 is TGTGCCAGCAGTGATATGGGGAACAGTGCAGATACGCAGTATTTT.

The CDR3 loop is CASRSGRSTLSNQPQHF. CDR3 sequence (DNA): TGTGCCAGCAGGTCCGGCAGGAGCACCTTAAGCAATCAGCCCCAGCATTTT. The chain uses TRBV21-1 and TRBJ1-5. TRBV21-1 is a listed pseudogene. CDR3 size: 17 residues.